Each of the 5 T cell receptor beta chains below was sequenced from the same sample in a study of cytomegalovirus exposure and HLA in healthy donors. This PCR relied on a set of 60 Vbeta primers and 13 Jbeta primers. The repertoire was sequenced with immunoSEQ multiplex PCR; TCRdb's copy has only in-frame clones and lacks some. Of about 190,000 clones detected, more than 65% appear once; the ten largest clones hold around 1.9%. Sample: PBMCs. The source of these receptors is a woman between 25 and 40 years old in good health and CMV-seronegative.

The chain employs TRBV7-3 and TRBJ2-1, with a tentative D call TRBD1 (6 bases). CDR1 is SGHTA, CDR2 FQGTGA, per germline. The CDR3 runs 13 residues. V lost 5 bases to trimming and J lost 7 bases, with 12 bases between them. CDR3 residues: CASSNRVENEQFF. In nucleotides, the CDR3 is TGTGCCAGCAGCAACAGGGTCGAGAATGAGCAGTTCTTC.

The rearrangement links TRBV6-5 to TRBJ1-6; 7 bases line up with TRBD1. The junction had 8 bases not matched to a gene; V was cut back by 11 bases and J by 7 bases. This CDR3 spans 13 amino acids. Germline CDR1 reads MNHEY; CDR2 reads SVGAGI. DNA of the CDR3: TGTGCCGTCTCGACAGGGAGGAATTCACCCCTCCACTTT. Translating gives CAVSTGRNSPLHF.

The chain combines TRBV7-9 with TRBJ2-7; 8 bases map to TRBD1. Germline CDR1 reads SEHNR; CDR2 reads FQNEAQ (reference sequence). J gave up 5 bases and V 5 bases, and 8 bases lay outside the gene matches. The CDR3 covers 14 residues. CDR3 sequence (DNA): TGTGCCAGCAGCGGCAACAGGGGGTGGGACGAGCAGTACTTC. Protein product: CASSGNRGWDEQYF.

The V gene is TRBV7-2, the J gene TRBJ2-5, with D perhaps matching TRBD2 (5 bases). CDR1 is SGHTA and CDR2 is FQGNSA in the germline V gene. This CDR3 is 16 amino acids long. Trimming removed 2 bases at V and 1 base at J, with 14 bases between. The CDR3 is CASSLTGRRGQETQYF. CDR3 nucleotides: TGTGCCAGCAGCTTAACTGGTAGACGGGGCCAAGAGACCCAGTACTTC.

This clone was recorded only once. The V gene is TRBV6-5, the J gene TRBJ1-6, with D maybe TRBD1 (6 bases). V lost 6 bases and J lost 7, with 16 bases in between. Germline-derived CDR1 and CDR2 are MNHEY and SVGAGI. The CDR3 has 15 residues. The CDR3 bases are TGTGCCAGCAGCCGACCTAGCCAGGGGAATTCACCCCTCCACTTT. As protein: CASSRPSQGNSPLHF.